This passage covers 7 T cell receptor beta chains from one sample sequenced in a study of blood T cell repertoires in COVID-19. Here immunoSEQ multiplex PCR was the method, and the copy in TCRdb shows in-frame clones only, minus some. The table includes about 240,000 clones, roughly 88% detected once. Sequencing input: peripheral blood. These receptors all come from a man older than 75 with acute or convalescent COVID-19.

This chain joins TRBV2 and TRBJ2-1, with D maybe TRBD2 (5 bases). This CDR3 is 13 amino acids long. Germline CDR1 SNHLY, CDR2 FYNNEI. V dropped 6 bases and J dropped 9 bases, with 15 bases sitting between them. In nucleotides, the CDR3 is TGTGCCAGCAGGAGGGAATCAGAGCGTGAGCAGTTCTTC. This encodes CASRRESEREQFF.

V usage is TRBV18 and J usage is TRBJ2-7; the match to TRBD1 covers 9 bases. Germline V gives CDR1 KGHSH, CDR2 LQKENI. V lost 2 bases to trimming and J lost 4 bases; unmatched junction nucleotides: 6. This CDR3 spans 15 amino acids. The CDR3, as DNA: TGTGCCAGCTCACCAAGTCGGGACAGGGCGTACGAGCAGTACTTC. Its protein is CASSPSRDRAYEQYF. Based on the CDR3 plus reference TRBV18 and TRBJ2-7, the full variable domain is NAGVMQNPRHLVRRRGQEARLRCSPMKGHSHVYWYRQLPEEGLKFMVYLQKENIIDESGMPKERFSAEFPKEGPSILRIQQVVRGDSAAYFCASSPSRDRAYEQYFGPGTRLTVT.

V and J are TRBV28 and TRBJ2-2, with TRBD1 identical over 9 bases. Germline V gene data show CDR1 as MDHEN and CDR2 as SYDVKM. The CDR3 runs to 16 residues. Trimming removed 10 bases from V and 2 bases from J; junction bases left unmatched: 11. The CDR3 is CATSLLQGANTGELFF. The CDR3 nucleotides read TGTGCCACTTCGTTACTACAGGGGGCTAACACCGGGGAGCTGTTTTTT.

The chain links TRBV3-1 (or the pseudogene TRBV3-2) to TRBJ1-1; D is unresolved. V shed 0 bases and J shed 8 bases, with 10 bases lying between them. CDR3 length: 13 residues. Germline CDR1 LGHDT, CDR2 YNNKEL (reference sequence). CDR3 sequence (DNA): TGTGCCAGCAGCCAAGACGCGAGACTAGAAGCTTTCTTT. This codes for CASSQDARLEAFF.

This clone is a singleton in its sample. The gene calls are TRBV28 and TRBJ1-1; 10 positions match TRBD1. The CDR3 consists of 14 residues. The J segment lost 3 bases and the V segment lost 10 bases, leaving 8 bases of the junction unmatched. Per germline, CDR1 MDHEN and CDR2 SYDVKM. CDR3 protein: CATSTGGAYTEAFF. The CDR3 coding sequence is TGTGCCACTTCGACAGGGGGCGCTTACACTGAAGCTTTCTTT.

This clone was detected a few times. The rearrangement uses TRBV28 and TRBJ1-1; D might be TRBD1 (5 bases). The CDR3 is made up of 12 amino acids. Germline CDR1 is MDHEN and CDR2 is SYDVKM. V shed 5 bases and J shed 1 base, with 5 bases lying between them. The CDR3 DNA reads as TGTGCCAGCAGTCAGGGGAACACTGAAGCTTTCTTT. It specifies CASSQGNTEAFF.

The chain combines TRBV4-2 with TRBJ1-5, with D possibly being TRBD1 (5 bases). CDR3 length: 16 residues. Trimming left V 6 bases short and J 0 bases short, with 15 bases between. Germline V gene data show CDR1 as LGHNA and CDR2 as YNFKEQ. The DNA of the CDR3 is TGTGCCAGCAGTCTCTCTAACAGGAATAGCAATCAGCCCCAGCATTTT. Protein sequence: CASSLSNRNSNQPQHF.